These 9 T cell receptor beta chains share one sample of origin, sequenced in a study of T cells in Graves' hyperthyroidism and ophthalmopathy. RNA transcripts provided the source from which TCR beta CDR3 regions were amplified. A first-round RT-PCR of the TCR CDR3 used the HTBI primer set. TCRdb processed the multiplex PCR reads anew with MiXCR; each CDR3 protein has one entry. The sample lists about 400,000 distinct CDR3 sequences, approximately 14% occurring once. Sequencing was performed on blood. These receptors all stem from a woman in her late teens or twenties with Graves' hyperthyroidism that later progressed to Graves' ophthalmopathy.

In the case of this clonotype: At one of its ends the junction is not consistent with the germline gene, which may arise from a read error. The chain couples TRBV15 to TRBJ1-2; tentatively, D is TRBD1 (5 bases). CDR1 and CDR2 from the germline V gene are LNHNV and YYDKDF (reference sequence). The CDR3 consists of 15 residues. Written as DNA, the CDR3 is TGTGCCACCAGGAGAGCCCAAACGGGGGTATATGGCTACACCTTC. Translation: CATRRAQTGVYGYTF.

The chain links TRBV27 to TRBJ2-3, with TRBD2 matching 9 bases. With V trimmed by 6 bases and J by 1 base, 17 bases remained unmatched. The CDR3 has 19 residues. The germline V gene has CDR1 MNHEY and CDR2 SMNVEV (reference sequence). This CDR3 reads CASSPGKLAGAGGTDTQYF. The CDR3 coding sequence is TGTGCCAGCAGCCCGGGGAAATTAGCGGGAGCCGGAGGCACAGATACGCAGTATTTT.

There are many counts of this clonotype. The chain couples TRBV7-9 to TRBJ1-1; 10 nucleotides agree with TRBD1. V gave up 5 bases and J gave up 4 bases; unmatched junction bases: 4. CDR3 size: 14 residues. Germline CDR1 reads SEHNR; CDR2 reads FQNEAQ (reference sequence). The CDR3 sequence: CASSPWTGGTEAFF. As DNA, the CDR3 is TGTGCCAGCAGCCCGTGGACAGGGGGCACTGAAGCTTTCTTT.

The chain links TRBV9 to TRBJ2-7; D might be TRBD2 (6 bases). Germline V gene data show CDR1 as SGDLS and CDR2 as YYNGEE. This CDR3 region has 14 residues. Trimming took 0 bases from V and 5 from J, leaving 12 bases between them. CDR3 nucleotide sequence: TGTGCCAGCAGCGTAGGCCGGGAGAGGGACGAGCAGTACTTC. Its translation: CASSVGRERDEQYF.

The CDR3 sequence: CASSTPGLAKETQYF. In nucleotides, the CDR3 is TGTGCCAGTAGTACCCCGGGACTTGCGAAAGAGACCCAGTACTTC. J is TRBJ2-5 and V is TRBV19, with a tentative D call TRBD2 (6 bases). This CDR3 has 15 amino acids. V lost 4 bases and J lost 3, with 15 bases in between. Germline values: CDR1 LNHDA, CDR2 SQIVND (reference sequence).

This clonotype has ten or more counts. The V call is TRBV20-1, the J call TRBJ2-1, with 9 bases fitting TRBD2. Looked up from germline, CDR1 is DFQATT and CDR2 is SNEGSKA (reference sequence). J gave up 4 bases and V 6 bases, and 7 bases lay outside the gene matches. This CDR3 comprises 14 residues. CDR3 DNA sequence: TGCAGTGCCCGTGGACTAGCGCAGTACAATGAGCAGTTCTTC. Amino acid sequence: CSARGLAQYNEQFF.

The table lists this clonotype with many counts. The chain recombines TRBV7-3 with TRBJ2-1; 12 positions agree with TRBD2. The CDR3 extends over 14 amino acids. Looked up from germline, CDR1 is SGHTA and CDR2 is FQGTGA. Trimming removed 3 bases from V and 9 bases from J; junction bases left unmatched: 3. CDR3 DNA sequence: TGTGCCAGCAGCTTTTCTAGCGGGAGGGTTGAGCAGTTCTTC. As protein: CASSFSSGRVEQFF.

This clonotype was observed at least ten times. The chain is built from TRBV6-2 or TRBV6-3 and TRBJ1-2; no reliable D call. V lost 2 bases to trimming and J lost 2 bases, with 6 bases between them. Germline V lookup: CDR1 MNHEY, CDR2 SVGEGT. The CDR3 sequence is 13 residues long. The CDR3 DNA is TGTGCCAGCAGTTACGAGGAGAACTATGGCTACACCTTC. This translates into CASSYEENYGYTF.

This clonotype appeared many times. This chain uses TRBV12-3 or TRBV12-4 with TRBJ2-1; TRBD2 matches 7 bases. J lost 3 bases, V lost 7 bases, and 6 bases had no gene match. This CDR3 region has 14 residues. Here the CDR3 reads CASIRGGGYNEQFF. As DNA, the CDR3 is TGTGCCAGCATACGGGGCGGGGGCTACAATGAGCAGTTCTTC.